The rows below give T cell receptor beta chains drawn from one sample of a study of blood T cell repertoires in COVID-19. Libraries were prepared by immunoSEQ multiplex PCR; TCRdb keeps only in-frame clonotypes and omits some of them. The table shows under 250,000 clones, with 75% to 90% occurring only once. The sequencing sample was made of peripheral blood. The source is a woman between 65 and 79 years old with active or convalescent COVID-19. Each CDR3 is given with its conserved first and last residue. D genes are given only for firm matches. A clone size is listed for some rows: how often the clone was seen (once, few, many), or a class if it is expanded.

CDR3 protein: CASSMDTNQPQHF; CDR3 DNA: TGTGCCAGCAGCATGGACACCAATCAGCCCCAGCATTTT; D gene: NA; V gene: TRBV28; CDR3 length: 13; clone size: NA; J gene: TRBJ1-5
CDR3 protein: CASSVLASGTDTQYF; CDR3 DNA: TGTGCCAGCAGCGTACTAGCGAGTGGGACAGATACGCAGTATTTT; D gene: TRBD2; V gene: TRBV11-2; CDR3 length: 15; clone size: once; J gene: TRBJ2-3
CDR3 protein: CASSPEWGDGYTF; CDR3 DNA: TGTGCCAGCAGCCCCGAGTGGGGAGATGGCTACACCTTC; D gene: NA; V gene: TRBV6-4; CDR3 length: 13; clone size: NA; J gene: TRBJ1-2
CDR3 protein: CASSLGRGAPNQPQHF; CDR3 DNA: TGTGCCAGCAGCTTAGGCCGGGGGGCGCCCAATCAGCCCCAGCATTTT; D gene: NA; V gene: TRBV7-7; CDR3 length: 16; clone size: NA; J gene: TRBJ1-5
CDR3 protein: CASRQGLAVSYEQYF; CDR3 DNA: TGTGCCAGCAGGCAGGGACTAGCGGTGTCCTACGAGCAGTACTTC; D gene: TRBD2; V gene: TRBV27; CDR3 length: 15; clone size: few; J gene: TRBJ2-7
CDR3 protein: CASSRGLAGGQETQYF; CDR3 DNA: TGTGCCAGCAGCAGGGGACTAGCGGGGGGCCAAGAGACCCAGTACTTC; D gene: TRBD2; V gene: TRBV3-1/TRBV3-2; CDR3 length: 16; clone size: NA; J gene: TRBJ2-5
CDR3 protein: CASSYGYGYTF; CDR3 DNA: TGTGCCAGCAGTTACGGCTATGGCTACACCTTC; D gene: NA; V gene: TRBV12-3/TRBV12-4; CDR3 length: 11; clone size: NA; J gene: TRBJ1-2
CDR3 protein: CASSFMVYTSPGELFF; CDR3 DNA: TGCGCCAGCAGCTTCATGGTATACACATCCCCCGGGGAGCTGTTTTTT; D gene: NA; V gene: TRBV5-1; CDR3 length: 16; clone size: NA; J gene: TRBJ2-2
CDR3 protein: CASSKGGGRFSYNEQFF; CDR3 DNA: TGTGCCAGCAGCAAAGGCGGGGGTCGGTTCTCCTACAATGAGCAGTTCTTC; D gene: NA; V gene: TRBV21-1; CDR3 length: 17; clone size: NA; J gene: TRBJ2-1
CDR3 protein: CASSLQGGYGYTF; CDR3 DNA: TGTGCCAGCAGTCTTCAGGGGGGCTATGGCTACACCTTC; D gene: TRBD1; V gene: TRBV12-3/TRBV12-4; CDR3 length: 13; clone size: NA; J gene: TRBJ1-2
CDR3 protein: CASSFPGTGFHEQFF; CDR3 DNA: TGTGCCAGCAGCTTCCCCGGGACAGGCTTCCATGAGCAGTTCTTC; D gene: TRBD1; V gene: TRBV5-8; CDR3 length: 15; clone size: NA; J gene: TRBJ2-1
CDR3 protein: CASSVGGPLSGNTIYF; CDR3 DNA: TGTGCCAGCAGCGTGGGGGGACCTCTCTCTGGAAACACCATATATTTT; D gene: NA; V gene: TRBV11-3; CDR3 length: 16; clone size: few; J gene: TRBJ1-3
CDR3 protein: CASSQDRVGEQYF; CDR3 DNA: TGTGCCAGCAGCCAAGATCGGGTAGGCGAGCAGTACTTC; D gene: NA; V gene: TRBV3-1/TRBV3-2; CDR3 length: 13; clone size: NA; J gene: TRBJ2-7
CDR3 protein: CASSYSFTGASEKLFF; CDR3 DNA: TGTGCCAGCAGTTACTCTTTTACAGGGGCATCTGAAAAACTGTTTTTT; D gene: TRBD1; V gene: TRBV6-5; CDR3 length: 16; clone size: NA; J gene: TRBJ1-4
CDR3 protein: CATSRDRAGGRYEQYF; CDR3 DNA: TGTGCCACCAGCAGAGATAGGGCAGGGGGCAGGTACGAGCAGTACTTC; D gene: TRBD1; V gene: TRBV15; CDR3 length: 16; clone size: few; J gene: TRBJ2-7
CDR3 protein: CASSFGTRSSGANVLTF; CDR3 DNA: TGTGCCAGCAGTTTCGGGACACGTAGCTCTGGGGCCAACGTCCTGACTTTC; D gene: NA; V gene: TRBV28; CDR3 length: 17; clone size: NA; J gene: TRBJ2-6